Following are 9 T cell receptor beta chains from one sample sequenced in a study of beta chain features in type 1 diabetes. Study results and limitations: Type 1 diabetes patients showed a moderate but significant shortening of TCRB CDR3s in all four CD4+ subsets.

Which antigens these TCRs recognize remains unknown. The entirety of the isolated RNA underwent reverse transcription, so expressed TCRB transcripts were sequenced. Only in-frame clones appear in the TCRdb table, and some are missing; sequencing was by immunoSEQ multiplex PCR. The sample records 500,000 to 650,000 clones, 12% being singletons. Input material: naive CD4+ T cells from blood. The receptors originated from a man aged 25-40 years with type 1 diabetes.

This rearrangement joins TRBV6-5 to TRBJ2-5; 8 positions agree with TRBD2. The CDR3 is made up of 15 amino acids. V shed 2 bases, J shed 6 bases, and the junction held 8 bases outside the gene matches. Germline loops: CDR1 MNHEY, CDR2 SVGAGI. The CDR3 loop reads CASSYQAGGSQTQYF. CDR3 sequence (DNA): TGTGCCAGCAGTTACCAGGCGGGGGGCTCCCAGACCCAGTACTTC.

The rearrangement uses TRBV15 and TRBJ2-7; D might be TRBD1 or TRBD2, each matching 5 bases. Trimming left V 0 bases short and J 3 bases short, with 15 bases between. This CDR3 spans 16 amino acids. CDR1 is LNHNV, CDR2 YYDKDF, per germline (reference sequence). CDR3 DNA: TGTGCCACCAGCAGAGATCGGGCAGGGACGATCTACGAGCAGTACTTC. Translating it yields CATSRDRAGTIYEQYF.

The CDR3 nucleotides read TGTGCCAGCAGCTTGGACAGGGAAGCTTTCTTT. Its protein product is CASSLDREAFF. J is TRBJ1-1 and V is TRBV5-6; the D gene is possibly TRBD1 (5 bases). CDR1 and CDR2 (germline): SGHDT, YYEEEE. The CDR3 runs 11 residues. The ends were cut back, 0 bases at V and 8 bases at J, with 5 bases in the middle.

V is TRBV15 and J is TRBJ1-5; D not resolved. Looked up from germline, CDR1 is LNHNV and CDR2 is YYDKDF (reference sequence). With 2 bases removed from V and 0 bases from J, the gap between germline ends came to 5 bases. The CDR3 loop spans 14 amino acids. CDR3 DNA sequence: TGTGCCACCAGCAGACAGCATAGCAATCAGCCCCAGCATTTT. Translated: CATSRQHSNQPQHF.

A remark on this clone: The sample carries other DNA sequences with the same CDR3. This rearrangement joins TRBV11-2 to TRBJ2-3; TRBD2 might be the D (6 bases). The CDR3 extends over 14 amino acids. CDR1 is SGHAT and CDR2 is FQNNGV in the germline V gene. The V end was cut by 3 bases, the J end by 0 bases, with 7 bases between. The CDR3 DNA reads TGTGCCAGCAGCTTCGGGACTAGCACAGATACGCAGTATTTT. Encoded protein: CASSFGTSTDTQYF.

Points on this clone: The sample holds other DNA sequences that translate to the same CDR3. The chain recombines TRBV5-1 with TRBJ2-2; D is possibly TRBD1 (6 bases). Trimming took off 1 base at V and 0 bases at J, with 7 bases between the two ends. Germline V lookup: CDR1 SGHRS, CDR2 YFSETQ. This CDR3 contains 15 residues. This CDR3 is CASSLPGANTGELFF. For the CDR3, the DNA is TGCGCCAGCAGCTTGCCAGGGGCGAACACCGGGGAGCTGTTTTTT.

This clone has more than one count but fewer than ten. V usage is TRBV10-3 and J usage is TRBJ2-5, with 7 nucleotides matching TRBD1. Germline CDR1 and CDR2: ENHRY and SYGVKD. After removal of 2 bases from V and 4 bases from J, the junction contained 4 bases not matched to a gene. CDR3 length: 14 amino acids. The CDR3: CAISEEQGLETQYF. For the CDR3, the DNA is TGTGCCATCAGTGAGGAACAGGGGCTAGAGACCCAGTACTTC.

The V gene is TRBV9, the J gene TRBJ1-2, with a tentative D call TRBD1 (5 bases). Looked up from germline, CDR1 is SGDLS and CDR2 is YYNGEE. CDR3 length: 15 amino acids. V lost 0 bases to trimming and J lost 4 bases, with 13 bases between them. This CDR3 is CASSVAGEPVYGYTF. The CDR3 region has the DNA TGTGCCAGCAGCGTAGCGGGGGAACCCGTCTATGGCTACACCTTC.

The V call is TRBV29-1, the J call TRBJ1-1, with unresolved D. Germline values: CDR1 SQVTM, CDR2 ANQGSEA. The V gene lost 8 bases and the J gene lost 5 bases, with 18 bases spanning the gap. The CDR3 contains 13 residues. This chain's CDR3 is CSPYLAGGTEAFF. The CDR3 bases are TGCAGCCCCTACTTAGCTGGCGGGACTGAAGCTTTCTTT. The whole variable domain, filled in from reference TRBV29-1 and TRBJ1-1, reads SAVISQKPSRDICQRGTSLTIQCQVDSQVTMMFWYRQQPGQSLTLIATANQGSEATYESGFVIDKFPISRPNLTFSTLTVSNMSPEDSSIYLCSPYLAGGTEAFFGQGTRLTVV.